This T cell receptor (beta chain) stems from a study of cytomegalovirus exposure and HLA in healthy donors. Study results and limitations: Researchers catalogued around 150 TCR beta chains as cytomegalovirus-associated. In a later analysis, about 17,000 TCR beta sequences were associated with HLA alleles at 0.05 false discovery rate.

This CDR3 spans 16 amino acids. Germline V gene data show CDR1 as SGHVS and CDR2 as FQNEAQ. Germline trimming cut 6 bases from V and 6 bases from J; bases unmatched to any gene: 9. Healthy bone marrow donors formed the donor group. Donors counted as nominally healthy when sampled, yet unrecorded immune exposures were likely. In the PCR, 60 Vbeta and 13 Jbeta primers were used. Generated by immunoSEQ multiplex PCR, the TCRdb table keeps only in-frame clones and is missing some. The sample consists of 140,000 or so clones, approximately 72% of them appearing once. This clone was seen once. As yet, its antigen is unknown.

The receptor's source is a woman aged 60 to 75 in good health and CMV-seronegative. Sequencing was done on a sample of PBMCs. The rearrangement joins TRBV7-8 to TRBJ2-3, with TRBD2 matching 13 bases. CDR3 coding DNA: TGTGCCAGCAGGGATACTAGCGGGGGGGCCAGGGATACGCAGTATTTT. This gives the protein CASRDTSGGARDTQYF.